Detailed here is one T cell receptor beta chain. The antigen is unknown. This sample was taken from a study of spatial heterogeneity in lung cancer. Background on the study: Beta-chain sequences consistently outnumbered alpha-chain sequences in detection.

From the 5' RACE reads, TCRdb called clonotypes with MiXCR, one entry per CDR3 protein. The sample has about 92,000 distinct CDR3 sequences, roughly 12% seen once. General study findings and limits: Blood showed ubiquitous tumor TCRs more often at resection than at routine follow-up.

This CDR3 has 15 amino acids. V lost 4 bases to trimming and J lost 0 bases, with 10 bases between them. Germline V CDR1 and CDR2: SGHVS, FQNEAQ. The sample's time point: sample taken at primary tumor resection. Unsorted samples of tumor, nontumor lung or frozen PBMC had their whole RNA sequenced. Untreated early-stage non-small cell lung cancer patients, roughly 75 in total, were the donors. The chain links TRBV7-8 to TRBJ1-3, with unresolved D. Sequenced here: PBMCs, sampled at surgery. The clonotype comes from a male donor with early-stage non-small cell lung cancer. In DNA form, the CDR3 reads TGTGCCAGCAGCTCAGTACAGAGCTCTGGAAACACCATATATTTT. It is translated as CASSSVQSSGNTIYF.